This TCR beta chain was found in a study of tumor and adjacent non-tumor tissue in lung cancer. Study-wide findings and caveats: Higher tumor TCR diversity was associated with shorter survival.

Germline loops: CDR1 LGHNA, CDR2 YSLEER. The V gene end was trimmed by 1 base and the J gene end by 2 bases; junction bases not matched to a gene: 6. The length of the CDR3 is 16 residues. This clonotype was recorded a few times. Its antigen is as yet unknown. A read error is possible here, since a much larger clone lies one base away. RNA was extracted from bulk tissue without any cell sorting. Distant lung tissue was collected more than 3 cm away from the tumor edge. A modified ARM-PCR protocol with three rounds of nested PCR amplified TCRbeta. TCRdb called the multiplex PCR reads again in MiXCR, with one record for every CDR3 protein. The sample consists of tens of thousands of distinct CDR3 sequences, approximately 68% of them appearing once.

The sequencing sample was made of distant non-tumor lung tissue. The rearrangement links TRBV4-3 to TRBJ2-5; 8 positions agree with TRBD1. This receptor was taken from a woman aged 45-59 years with non-small cell lung cancer. The CDR3 sequence: CASSQASRQGQETQYF. The DNA of the CDR3 is TGCGCCAGCAGCCAAGCTTCAAGACAGGGGCAAGAGACCCAGTACTTC.